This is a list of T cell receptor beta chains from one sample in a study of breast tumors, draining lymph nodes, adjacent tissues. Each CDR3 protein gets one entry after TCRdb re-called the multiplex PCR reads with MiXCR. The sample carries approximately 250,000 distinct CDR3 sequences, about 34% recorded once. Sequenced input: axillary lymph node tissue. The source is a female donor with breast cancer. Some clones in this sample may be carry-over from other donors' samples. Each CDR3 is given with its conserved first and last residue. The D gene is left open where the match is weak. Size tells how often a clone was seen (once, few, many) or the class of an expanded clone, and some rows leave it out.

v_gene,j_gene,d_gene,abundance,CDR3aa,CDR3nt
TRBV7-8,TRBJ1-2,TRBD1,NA,CASSLVGTGIYGYTF,TGTGCCAGCAGCTTAGTAGGGACAGGGATCTATGGCTACACCTTC
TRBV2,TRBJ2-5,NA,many,CASNGFNRETQYF,TGTGCCAGCAACGGCTTCAATCGGGAGACCCAGTACTTC
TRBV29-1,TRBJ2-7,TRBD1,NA,CSFPGQGHEQYF,TGCAGCTTCCCGGGACAGGGGCACGAGCAGTACTTC
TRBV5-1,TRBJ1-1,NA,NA,CASSLLGSGNTEAFF,TGCGCCAGCAGCTTGTTAGGGTCGGGGAACACTGAAGCTTTCTTT
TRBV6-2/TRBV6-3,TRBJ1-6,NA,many,CATERRVGGNSPLHF,TGTGCCACCGAGCGACGCGTTGGGGGCAATTCACCCCTCCACTTT
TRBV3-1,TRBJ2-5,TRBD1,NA,CASSQVDREGETQYF,TGTGCCAGCAGCCAAGTGGACAGGGAAGGAGAGACCCAGTACTTC
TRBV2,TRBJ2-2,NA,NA,CASSEASNAKTNTGELFF,TGTGCCAGCAGTGAGGCTAGCAACGCGAAAACGAACACCGGGGAGCTGTTTTTT
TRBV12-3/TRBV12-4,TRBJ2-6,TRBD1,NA,CASSLVVPGQGAGANVLTF,TGTGCCAGCAGTTTAGTGGTTCCGGGACAGGGGGCCGGGGCCAACGTCCTGACTTTC
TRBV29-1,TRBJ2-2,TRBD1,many,CSVGRSGTGANTGELFF,TGCAGCGTCGGGAGATCCGGGACAGGTGCTAACACCGGGGAGCTGTTTTTT
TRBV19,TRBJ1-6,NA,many,CASTSGMNSPLHF,TGTGCCAGTACCTCTGGTATGAATTCACCCCTCCACTTT
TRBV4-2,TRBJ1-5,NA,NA,CASSQVSLAGAQETQHF,TGTGCCAGCAGCCAAGTCTCGCTAGCGGGGGCTCAAGAGACCCAGCATTTT
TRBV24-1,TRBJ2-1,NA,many,CATSGRDGTYNEQFF,TGTGCCACCAGTGGGCGGGACGGCACCTACAATGAGCAGTTCTTC
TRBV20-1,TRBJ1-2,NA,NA,CSARAGDGSSTF,TGCAGTGCTAGAGCCGGGGACGGGAGCTCCACCTTC
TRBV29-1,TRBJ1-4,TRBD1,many,CGARGQINEKLFF,TGCGGGGCGAGGGGACAGATCAATGAAAAACTGTTTTTT
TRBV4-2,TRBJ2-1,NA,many,CASSQPDLRSYNEQFF,TGTGCCAGCAGCCAACCAGACCTACGCTCCTACAATGAGCAGTTCTTC
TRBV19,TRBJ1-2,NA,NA,CASSRGPWGYTF,TGTGCCAGTAGTAGGGGTCCGTGGGGCTACACCTTC
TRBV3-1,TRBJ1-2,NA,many,CASSPGIEPLYGYTF,TGTGCCAGCAGCCCGGGGATCGAACCTCTCTATGGCTACACCTTC
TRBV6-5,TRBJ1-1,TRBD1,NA,CASTSDRAGGGAFF,TGTGCCAGCACCTCGGACAGGGCCGGAGGAGGAGCTTTCTTT
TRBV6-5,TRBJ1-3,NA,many,CASSYFASTDSGNTIYF,TGTGCCAGCAGTTACTTCGCCTCGACAGACTCTGGAAACACCATATATTTT
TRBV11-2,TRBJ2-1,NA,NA,CASSPEGGSAGVQFF,TGTGCCAGCAGCCCCGAGGGGGGGTCCGCGGGGGTGCAGTTCTTC
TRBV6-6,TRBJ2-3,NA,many,CASRNSGSGTDTQYF,TGTGCCAGTCGAAATAGCGGCAGCGGGACAGATACGCAGTATTTT
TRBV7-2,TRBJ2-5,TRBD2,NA,CASGPGLAVGTQYF,TGTGCCAGCGGACCGGGACTAGCGGTCGGGACCCAGTACTTC
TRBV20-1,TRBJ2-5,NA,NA,CSARKGPDTQETQYF,TGCAGTGCTAGGAAGGGTCCAGATACGCAAGAGACCCAGTACTTC
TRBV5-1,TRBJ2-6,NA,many,CASSLALQSSGANVLTF,TGCGCCAGCAGCTTGGCCCTGCAAAGCTCTGGGGCCAACGTCCTGACTTTC
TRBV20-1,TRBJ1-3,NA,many,CSARGRGSGNSGNTIYF,TGCAGTGCTAGAGGGAGGGGCAGTGGAAACTCTGGAAACACCATATATTTT
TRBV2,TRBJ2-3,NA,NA,CASSTRRGADTQYF,TGTGCCAGTAGTACTCGACGGGGCGCAGATACGCAGTATTTT
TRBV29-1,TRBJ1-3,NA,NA,CSLAGQGYGNTIYF,TGCAGCTTGGCCGGTCAGGGGTATGGAAACACCATATATTTT
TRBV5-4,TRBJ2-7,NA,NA,CANSFNSYEQYF,TGTGCCAACAGCTTTAATTCCTACGAGCAGTACTTC
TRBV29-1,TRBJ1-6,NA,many,CSVLTEYNSPLHF,TGCAGCGTCCTGACAGAATATAATTCACCCCTCCACTTT
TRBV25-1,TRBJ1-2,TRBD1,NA,CASSELTGYYGYTF,TGTGCCAGCAGTGAACTGACAGGGTACTATGGCTACACCTTC
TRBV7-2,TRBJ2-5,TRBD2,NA,CASSFRLAGGLGETQYF,TGTGCCAGCAGCTTTAGACTAGCGGGGGGGCTGGGAGAGACCCAGTACTTC
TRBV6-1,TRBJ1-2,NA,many,CASTLDSNYGYTF,TGTGCCAGCACTCTCGACAGTAACTATGGCTACACCTTC
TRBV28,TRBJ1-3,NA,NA,CASSFRQTGTTIYF,TGTGCCAGCAGTTTCCGGCAAACTGGAACCACCATATATTTT
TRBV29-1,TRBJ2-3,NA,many,CSTCPDRSTDTQYF,TGCAGCACATGCCCGGACCGAAGCACAGATACGCAGTATTTT
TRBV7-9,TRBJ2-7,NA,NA,CASSSSTEGYF,TGTGCCAGCAGCTCTAGCACCGAGGGGTACTTC
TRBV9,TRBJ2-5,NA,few,CASSVGGGGRETPYF,TGTGCCAGCAGCGTAGGGGGGGGCGGACGGGAGACCCCGTACTTC
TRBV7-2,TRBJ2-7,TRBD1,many,CASSLAGQGPHEQYF,TGTGCCAGCAGCCTGGCGGGACAGGGGCCCCACGAGCAGTACTTC
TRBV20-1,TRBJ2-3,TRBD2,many,CSALIAGVVDTQYF,TGCAGTGCACTTATAGCGGGAGTGGTAGATACGCAGTATTTT
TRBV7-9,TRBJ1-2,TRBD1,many,CASSQARGLDHNYGYTF,TGTGCCAGCAGCCAGGCCAGGGGGCTGGACCATAACTATGGCTACACCTTC
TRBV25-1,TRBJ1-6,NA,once,CASQVPRVGSPLHF,TGTGCCAGCCAAGTCCCCAGGGTGGGTTCACCCCTCCACTTT
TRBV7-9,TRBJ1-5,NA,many,CASSLDRSGPQHF,TGTGCCAGCAGCTTAGACCGGTCAGGTCCCCAGCATTTT
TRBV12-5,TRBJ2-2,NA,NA,CASGPTGELFF,TGTGCTAGTGGTCCGACAGGGGAGCTGTTTTTT
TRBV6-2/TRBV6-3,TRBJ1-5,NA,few,CASSYVSNQPQHF,TGTGCCAGCAGTTACGTTAGCAATCAGCCCCAGCATTTT
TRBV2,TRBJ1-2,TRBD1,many,CARSGQGSNYGYTF,TGTGCCAGATCGGGACAGGGCTCTAACTATGGCTACACCTTC
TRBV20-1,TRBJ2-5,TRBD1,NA,CSAIRQGVGYQETQYF,TGCAGTGCTATTCGACAGGGCGTTGGGTACCAAGAGACCCAGTACTTC
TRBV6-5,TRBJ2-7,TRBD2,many,CASSPVGSGSDEQYF,TGTGCCAGCAGTCCCGTGGGTAGCGGGAGTGATGAGCAGTACTTC
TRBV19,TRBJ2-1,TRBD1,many,CASARGSIGEQFF,TGTGCCAGTGCCAGGGGGAGCATAGGTGAGCAGTTCTTC
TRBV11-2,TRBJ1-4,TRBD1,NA,CASSLGQGARVFF,TGTGCCAGCAGCTTAGGGCAGGGGGCGCGTGTGTTTTTT